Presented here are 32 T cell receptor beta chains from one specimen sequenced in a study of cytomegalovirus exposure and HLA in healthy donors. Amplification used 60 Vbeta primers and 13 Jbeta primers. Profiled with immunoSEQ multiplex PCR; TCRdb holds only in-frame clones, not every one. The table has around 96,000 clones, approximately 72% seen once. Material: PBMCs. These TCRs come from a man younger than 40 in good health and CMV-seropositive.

The CDR3 here is CASSFGRVSGNSPLHF. In DNA form, the CDR3 reads TGTGCCAGCAGCTTTGGCCGGGTCTCTGGGAATTCACCCCTCCACTTT. The chain carries TRBV5-6 and TRBJ1-6; D is undetermined. The ends were cut back, 2 bases at V and 7 bases at J, with 16 bases in the middle. The germline V gene encodes CDR1 SGHDT and CDR2 YYEEEE. The CDR3 loop spans 16 amino acids.

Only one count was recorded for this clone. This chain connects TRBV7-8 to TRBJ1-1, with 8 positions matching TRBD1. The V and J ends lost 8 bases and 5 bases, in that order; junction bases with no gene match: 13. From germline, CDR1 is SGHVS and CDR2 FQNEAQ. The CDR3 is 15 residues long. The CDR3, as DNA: TGTGCCAGCGAGACGACAGGGGAACTTTGGACTGAAGCTTTCTTT. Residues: CASETTGELWTEAFF.

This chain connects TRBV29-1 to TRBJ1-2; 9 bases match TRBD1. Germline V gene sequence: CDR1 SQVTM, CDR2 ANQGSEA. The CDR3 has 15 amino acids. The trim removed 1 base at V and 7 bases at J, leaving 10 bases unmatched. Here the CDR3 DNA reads TGCAGCGTTGAAGTGGGGGACAGGGTCAACGGTGGCTACACCTTC. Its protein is CSVEVGDRVNGGYTF.

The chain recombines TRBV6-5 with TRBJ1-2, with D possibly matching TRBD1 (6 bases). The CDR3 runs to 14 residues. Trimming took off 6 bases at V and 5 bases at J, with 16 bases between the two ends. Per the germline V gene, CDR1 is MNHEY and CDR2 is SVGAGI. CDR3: CASSRTEDYYGYTF. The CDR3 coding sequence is TGTGCCAGCAGCCGGACAGAGGATTATTATGGCTACACCTTC.

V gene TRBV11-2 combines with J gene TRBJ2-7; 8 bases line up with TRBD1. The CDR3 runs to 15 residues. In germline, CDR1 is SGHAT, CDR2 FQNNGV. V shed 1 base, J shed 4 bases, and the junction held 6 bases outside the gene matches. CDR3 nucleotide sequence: TGTGCCAGCAGCTTAGGGACAGGGCCTCAATACGAGCAGTACTTC. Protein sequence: CASSLGTGPQYEQYF.

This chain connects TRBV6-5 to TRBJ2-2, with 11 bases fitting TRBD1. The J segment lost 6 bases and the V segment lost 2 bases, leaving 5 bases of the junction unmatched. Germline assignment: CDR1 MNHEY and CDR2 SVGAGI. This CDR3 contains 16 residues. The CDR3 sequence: CASSYEGGQGAGELFF. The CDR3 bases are TGTGCCAGCAGTTACGAGGGGGGACAGGGGGCCGGGGAGCTGTTTTTT.

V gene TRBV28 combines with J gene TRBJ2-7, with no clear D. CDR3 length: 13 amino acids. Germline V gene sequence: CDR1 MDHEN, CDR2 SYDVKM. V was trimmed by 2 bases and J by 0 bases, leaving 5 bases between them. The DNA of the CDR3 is TGTGCCAGCAGTTTACGCAGCTCCTACGAGCAGTACTTC. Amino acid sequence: CASSLRSSYEQYF.

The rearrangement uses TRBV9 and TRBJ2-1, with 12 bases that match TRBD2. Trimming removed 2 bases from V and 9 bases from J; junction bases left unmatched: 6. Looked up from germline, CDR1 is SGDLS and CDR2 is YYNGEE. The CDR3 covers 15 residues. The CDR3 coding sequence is TGTGCCAGCAGCGTCCGACTAGCGGGGGTTGGTGAGCAGTTCTTC. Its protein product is CASSVRLAGVGEQFF.

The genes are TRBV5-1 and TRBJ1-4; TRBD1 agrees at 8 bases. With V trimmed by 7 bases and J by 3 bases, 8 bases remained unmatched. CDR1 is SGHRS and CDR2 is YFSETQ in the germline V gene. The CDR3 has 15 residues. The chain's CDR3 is CASSWTGQPNEKLFF. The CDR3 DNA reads TGCGCCAGCTCATGGACAGGGCAGCCTAATGAAAAACTGTTTTTT.

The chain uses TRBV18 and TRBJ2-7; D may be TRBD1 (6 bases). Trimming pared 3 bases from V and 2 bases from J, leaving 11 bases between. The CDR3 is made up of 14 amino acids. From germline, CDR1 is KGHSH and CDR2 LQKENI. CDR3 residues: CASSPNRVPYEQYF. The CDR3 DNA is TGTGCCAGCTCACCGAACAGGGTGCCCTACGAGCAGTACTTC.

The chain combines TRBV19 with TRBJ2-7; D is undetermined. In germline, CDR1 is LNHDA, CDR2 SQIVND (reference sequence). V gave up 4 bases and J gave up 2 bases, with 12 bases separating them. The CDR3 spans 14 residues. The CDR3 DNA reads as TGTGCCAGTAGTACGCTACTGAGCCCCTACGAGCAGTACTTC. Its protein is CASSTLLSPYEQYF.

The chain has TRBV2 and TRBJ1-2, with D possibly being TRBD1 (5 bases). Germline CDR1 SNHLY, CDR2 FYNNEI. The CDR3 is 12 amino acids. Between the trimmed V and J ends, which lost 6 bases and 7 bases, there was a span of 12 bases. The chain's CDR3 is CASSPGVGGYTF. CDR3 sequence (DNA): TGTGCCAGCAGCCCGGGGGTCGGTGGCTACACCTTC.

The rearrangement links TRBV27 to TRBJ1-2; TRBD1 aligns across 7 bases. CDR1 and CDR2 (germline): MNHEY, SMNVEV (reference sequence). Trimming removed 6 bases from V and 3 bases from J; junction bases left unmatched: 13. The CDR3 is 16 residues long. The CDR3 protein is CASRAGQPLIDYGYTF. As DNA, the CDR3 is TGTGCCAGCAGGGCGGGACAGCCCTTAATAGACTATGGCTACACCTTC.

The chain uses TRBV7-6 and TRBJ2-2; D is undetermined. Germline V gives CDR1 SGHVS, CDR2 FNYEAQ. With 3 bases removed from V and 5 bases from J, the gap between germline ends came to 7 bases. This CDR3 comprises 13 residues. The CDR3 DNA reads TGTGCCAGCAGCTTCCAGGTTACCGGGGAGCTGTTTTTT. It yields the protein CASSFQVTGELFF.

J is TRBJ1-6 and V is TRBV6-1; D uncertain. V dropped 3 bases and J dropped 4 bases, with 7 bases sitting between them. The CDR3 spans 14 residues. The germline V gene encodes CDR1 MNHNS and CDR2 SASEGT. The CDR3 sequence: CASSDLQYNSPLHF. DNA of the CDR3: TGTGCCAGCAGTGATCTACAGTATAATTCACCCCTCCACTTT.

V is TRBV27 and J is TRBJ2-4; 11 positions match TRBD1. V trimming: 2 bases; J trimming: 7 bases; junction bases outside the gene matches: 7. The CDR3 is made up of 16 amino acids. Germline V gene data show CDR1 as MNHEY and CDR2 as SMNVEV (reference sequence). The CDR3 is CASSLTRTGGLNIQYF. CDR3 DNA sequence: TGTGCCAGCAGTTTAACAAGGACAGGGGGCCTGAACATTCAGTACTTC.

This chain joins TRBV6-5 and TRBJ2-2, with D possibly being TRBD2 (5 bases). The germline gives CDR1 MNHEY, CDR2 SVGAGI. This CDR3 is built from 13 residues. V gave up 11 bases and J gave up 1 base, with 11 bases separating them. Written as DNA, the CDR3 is TGTGCCTCCGAGCGGCGGAACACCGGGGAGCTGTTTTTT. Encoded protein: CASERRNTGELFF.

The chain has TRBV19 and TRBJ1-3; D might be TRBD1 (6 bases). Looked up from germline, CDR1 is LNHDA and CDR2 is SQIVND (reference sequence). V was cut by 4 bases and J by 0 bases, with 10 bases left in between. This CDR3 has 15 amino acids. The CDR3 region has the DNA TGTGCCAGTAGTACGGACAGCTACTCTGGAAACACCATATATTTT. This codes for CASSTDSYSGNTIYF. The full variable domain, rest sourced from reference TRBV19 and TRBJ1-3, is DGGITQSPKYLFRKEGQNVTLSCEQNLNHDAMYWYRQDPGQGLRLIYYSQIVNDFQKGDIAEGYSVSREKKESFPLTVTSAQKNPTAFYLCASSTDSYSGNTIYFGEGSWLTVV.

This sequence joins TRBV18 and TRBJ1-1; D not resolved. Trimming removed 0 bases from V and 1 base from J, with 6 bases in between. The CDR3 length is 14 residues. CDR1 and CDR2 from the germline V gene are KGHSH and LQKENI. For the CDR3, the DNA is TGTGCCAGCTCACCACCGGGCAGGAACACTGAAGCTTTCTTT. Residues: CASSPPGRNTEAFF.

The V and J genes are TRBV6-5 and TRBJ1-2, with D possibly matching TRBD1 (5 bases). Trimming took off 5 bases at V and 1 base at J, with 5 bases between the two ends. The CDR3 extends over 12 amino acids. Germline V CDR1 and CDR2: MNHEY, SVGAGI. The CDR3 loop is CASSDSNYGYTF. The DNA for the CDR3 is TGTGCCAGCAGTGACAGTAACTATGGCTACACCTTC.

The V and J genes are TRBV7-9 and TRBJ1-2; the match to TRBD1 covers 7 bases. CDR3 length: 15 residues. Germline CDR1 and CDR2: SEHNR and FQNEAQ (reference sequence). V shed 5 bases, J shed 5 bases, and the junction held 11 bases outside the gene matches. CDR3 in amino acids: CASSPTGENLYGYTF. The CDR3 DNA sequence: TGTGCCAGCAGCCCCACAGGGGAGAACCTATATGGCTACACCTTC.

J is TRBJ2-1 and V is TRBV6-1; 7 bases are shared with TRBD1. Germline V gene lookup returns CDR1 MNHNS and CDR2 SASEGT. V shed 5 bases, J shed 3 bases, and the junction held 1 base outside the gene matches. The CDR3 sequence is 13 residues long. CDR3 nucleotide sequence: TGTGCCAGCAGTCGACAGGGCTACAATGAGCAGTTCTTC. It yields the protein CASSRQGYNEQFF.

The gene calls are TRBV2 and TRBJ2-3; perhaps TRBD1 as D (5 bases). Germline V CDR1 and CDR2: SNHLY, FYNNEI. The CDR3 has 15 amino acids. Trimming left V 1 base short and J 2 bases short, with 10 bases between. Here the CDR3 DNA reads TGTGCCAGCAGTGAAGATGCAGGGCCCACAGATACGCAGTATTTT. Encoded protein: CASSEDAGPTDTQYF. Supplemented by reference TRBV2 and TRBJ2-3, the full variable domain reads EPEVTQTPSHQVTQMGQEVILRCVPISNHLYFYWYRQILGQKVEFLVSFYNNEISEKSEIFDDQFSVERPDGSNFTLKIRSTKLEDSAMYFCASSEDAGPTDTQYFGPGTRLTVL.

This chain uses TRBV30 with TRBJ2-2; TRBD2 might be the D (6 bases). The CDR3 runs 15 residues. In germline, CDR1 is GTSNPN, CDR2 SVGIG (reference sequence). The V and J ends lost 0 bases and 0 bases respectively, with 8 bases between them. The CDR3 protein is CAWSVGGTNTGELFF. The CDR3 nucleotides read TGTGCCTGGAGTGTAGGAGGGACGAACACCGGGGAGCTGTTTTTT.

CDR3 nucleotide sequence: TGTGCCAGCATGGGGGGGGGTGCTGAAGCTTTCTTT. This translates into CASMGGGAEAFF. The gene calls are TRBV2 and TRBJ1-1; possibly TRBD1 for D (5 bases). The CDR3 totals 12 residues. Germline V lookup: CDR1 SNHLY, CDR2 FYNNEI. V lost 7 bases, J lost 6 bases, and 12 bases lay in between.

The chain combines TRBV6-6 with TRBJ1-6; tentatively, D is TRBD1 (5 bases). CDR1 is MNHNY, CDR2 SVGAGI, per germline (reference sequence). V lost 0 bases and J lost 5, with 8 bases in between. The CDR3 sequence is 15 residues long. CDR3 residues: CASSYSRQNNSPLHF. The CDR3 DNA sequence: TGTGCCAGCAGTTACTCGAGACAGAATAATTCACCCCTCCACTTT.

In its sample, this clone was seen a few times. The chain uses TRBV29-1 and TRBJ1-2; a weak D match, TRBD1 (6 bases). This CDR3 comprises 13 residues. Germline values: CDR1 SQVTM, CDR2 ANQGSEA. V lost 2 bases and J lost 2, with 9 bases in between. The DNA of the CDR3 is TGCAGCGTTGAAAACAGGGACAACTATGGCTACACCTTC. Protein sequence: CSVENRDNYGYTF.

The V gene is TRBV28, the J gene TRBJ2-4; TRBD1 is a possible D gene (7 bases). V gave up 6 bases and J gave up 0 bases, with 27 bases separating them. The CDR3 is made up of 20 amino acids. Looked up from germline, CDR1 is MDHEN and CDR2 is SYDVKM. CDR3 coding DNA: TGTGCCAGCAGAGCGGCGGGGACAGCCTTTCTATTGCTAGCCAAAAACATTCAGTACTTC. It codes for CASRAAGTAFLLLAKNIQYF.

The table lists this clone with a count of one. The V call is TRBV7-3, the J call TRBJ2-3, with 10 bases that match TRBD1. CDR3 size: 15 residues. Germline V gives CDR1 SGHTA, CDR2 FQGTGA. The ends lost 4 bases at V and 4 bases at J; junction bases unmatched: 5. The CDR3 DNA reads TGTGCCAGCAGCTCGACTGGGACAGGGGCAGATACGCAGTATTTT. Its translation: CASSSTGTGADTQYF. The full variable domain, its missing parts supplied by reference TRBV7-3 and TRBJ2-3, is GAGVSQTPSNKVTEKGKYVELRCDPISGHTALYWYRQSLGQGPEFLIYFQGTGAADDSGLPNDRFFAVRPEGSVSTLKIQRTERGDSAVYLCASSSTGTGADTQYFGPGTRLTVL.

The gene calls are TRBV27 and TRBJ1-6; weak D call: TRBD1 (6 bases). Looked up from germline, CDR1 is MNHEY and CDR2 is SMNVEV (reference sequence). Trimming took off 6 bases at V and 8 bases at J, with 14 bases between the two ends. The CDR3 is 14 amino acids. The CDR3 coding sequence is TGTGCCAGCAGCTGGGGGCGTGGGTATTCACCCCTCCACTTT. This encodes CASSWGRGYSPLHF.

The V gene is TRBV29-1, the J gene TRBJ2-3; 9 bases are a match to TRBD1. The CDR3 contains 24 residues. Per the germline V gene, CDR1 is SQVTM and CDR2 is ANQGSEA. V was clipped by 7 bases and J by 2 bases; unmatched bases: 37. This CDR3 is CSAARIRASHRGLLAVQVTDTQYF. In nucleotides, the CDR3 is TGCAGCGCCGCCCGGATTCGGGCGTCACACAGGGGGCTGTTAGCGGTACAGGTCACAGATACGCAGTATTTT.

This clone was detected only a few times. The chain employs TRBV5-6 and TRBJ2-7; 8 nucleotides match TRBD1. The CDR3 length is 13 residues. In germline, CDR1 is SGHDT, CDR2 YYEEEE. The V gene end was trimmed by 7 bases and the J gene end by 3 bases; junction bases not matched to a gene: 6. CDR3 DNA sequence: TGTGCCAGCTTTAGAGGGACAGGCTACGAGCAGTACTTC. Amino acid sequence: CASFRGTGYEQYF. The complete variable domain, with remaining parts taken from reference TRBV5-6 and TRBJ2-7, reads DAGVTQSPTHLIKTRGQQVTLRCSPKSGHDTVSWYQQALGQGPQFIFQYYEEEERQRGNFPDRFSGHQFPNYSSELNVNALLLGDSALYLCASFRGTGYEQYFGPGTRLTVT.